These 22 T cell receptor beta chains came from one sample sequenced in a study of cytomegalovirus exposure and HLA in healthy donors. This PCR relied on a set of 60 Vbeta primers and 13 Jbeta primers. Profiling relied on immunoSEQ multiplex PCR, and the TCRdb table lists in-frame clones only, not all of them. The sample includes approximately 100,000 clones, over 70% of them seen just once. Sample: PBMCs. The origin of the receptors is a man aged 45-60 years in good health and CMV-seronegative.

The sample holds one count of this clone. The chain is built from TRBV6-5 and TRBJ1-3, with TRBD1 matching over 9 bases. The CDR3 extends over 15 amino acids. Germline CDR1 MNHEY, CDR2 SVGAGI. V lost 5 bases to trimming and J lost 4 bases; unmatched junction nucleotides: 6. The chain's CDR3 is CASSSTGGAGNTIYF. CDR3 DNA sequence: TGTGCCAGCAGTAGTACAGGGGGCGCGGGAAACACCATATATTTT.

V gene TRBV12-5 combines with J gene TRBJ2-2; 13 bases match TRBD2. Unmatched junction bases numbered 4, after V lost 1 base and J lost 2 bases. Germline-derived CDR1 and CDR2 are LGHNT and FRNRAP. CDR3 length: 18 amino acids. This CDR3 is CASGLGTSGRVNTGELFF. The DNA of the CDR3 is TGTGCTAGTGGTTTGGGGACTAGCGGGAGAGTTAACACCGGGGAGCTGTTTTTT.

This chain joins TRBV7-2 and TRBJ2-7, with TRBD1 identical over 10 bases. The V and J ends lost 2 bases and 5 bases, in that order; junction bases with no gene match: 3. The CDR3 consists of 14 residues. Germline V gene lookup returns CDR1 SGHTA and CDR2 FQGNSA. The CDR3 DNA reads TGTGCCAGCAGCTTACTTGGGACAGGGGACGAGCAGTACTTC. It translates to CASSLLGTGDEQYF.

The chain joins TRBV6-1 to TRBJ1-3, with 8 nucleotides matching TRBD1. CDR1 MNHNS and CDR2 SASEGT come from the germline V gene. V dropped 1 base and J dropped 0; count of bases not matched to a gene: 5. This CDR3 is built from 17 residues. In nucleotides, the CDR3 is TGTGCCAGCAGTGAAGTTAGACAGGGGAGCTCTGGAAACACCATATATTTT. Protein: CASSEVRQGSSGNTIYF.

The gene calls are TRBV19 and TRBJ2-7, with D perhaps TRBD1 (6 bases). Trimming stripped 5 bases from V and 2 bases from J, with 16 bases between. The CDR3 is made up of 15 amino acids. From germline, CDR1 is LNHDA and CDR2 SQIVND (reference sequence). CDR3 bases: TGTGCCAGTAGTCCACCATCCCGGACAGCCTACGAGCAGTACTTC. This sequence encodes CASSPPSRTAYEQYF.

This clone was recorded many times. The chain uses TRBV5-1 and TRBJ1-4; D not resolved. CDR3 length equals 13 residues. CDR1 and CDR2 from the germline V gene are SGHRS and YFSETQ. V lost 3 bases and J 4 bases, leaving 7 bases between the germline ends. In DNA form, the CDR3 reads TGCGCCAGCAGCTATGAGAGTAATGAAAAACTGTTTTTT. Its translation: CASSYESNEKLFF.

The CDR3 nucleotides read TGTGCCAGCAGTTCCCAGTTTACTAACTATGGCTACACCTTC. Translation gives CASSSQFTNYGYTF. This sequence joins TRBV28 and TRBJ1-2; D is ambiguous. The CDR3 extends over 14 amino acids. Germline assignment: CDR1 MDHEN and CDR2 SYDVKM. V was shortened by 4 bases and J by 0 bases, with 9 bases between the two germline ends.

The rearrangement joins TRBV10-1 to TRBJ1-2; TRBD1 agrees at 11 bases. The CDR3 has 16 residues. Unmatched junction bases numbered 9, after V lost 4 bases and J lost 5 bases. Per germline, CDR1 WNHNN and CDR2 SYGVQD (reference sequence). This CDR3 reads CASSAPPGQGEYGYTF. CDR3 nucleotide sequence: TGCGCCAGCAGTGCTCCTCCGGGACAGGGGGAATATGGCTACACCTTC.

This clone was observed a few times. J is TRBJ2-6 and V is TRBV10-1; 10 nucleotides match TRBD1. Trimming removed 0 bases from V and 1 base from J; junction bases left unmatched: 9. CDR3 length equals 20 residues. Germline assignment: CDR1 WNHNN and CDR2 SYGVQD (reference sequence). The CDR3 DNA is TGCGCCAGCAGTGAGTCGAGAGATGGGACAGGGGAGTCTGGGGCCAACGTCCTGACTTTC. Encoded protein: CASSESRDGTGESGANVLTF.

The chain links TRBV4-1 to TRBJ2-7, with D maybe TRBD2 (7 bases). Trimming removed 1 base from V and 5 bases from J, with 21 bases in between. The CDR3 runs to 17 residues. Germline CDR1 MGHRA, CDR2 YSYEKL. The CDR3 loop reads CASSQVLQGGGAHEQYF. The CDR3 DNA reads as TGCGCCAGCAGCCAAGTCCTCCAGGGAGGGGGGGCCCACGAGCAGTACTTC.

This rearrangement joins TRBV5-1 to TRBJ2-5; 14 bases are a match to TRBD2. The DNA matches TRBJ2-7 better at its end, which makes the J call doubtful. CDR1 and CDR2 (germline): SGHRS, YFSETQ. This CDR3 comprises 14 residues. CDR3 nucleotide sequence: TGCGCCAGCAGCTTCGGACTAGCGGGAGGCGAGCAGTACTTC. Encoded protein: CASSFGLAGGEQYF.

This clone was recorded only once. The V gene is TRBV5-1, the J gene TRBJ1-6; no definite D call. V lost 5 bases and J lost 8, with 14 bases in between. The CDR3 extends over 14 amino acids. Germline CDR1 SGHRS, CDR2 YFSETQ. CDR3 bases: TGCGCCAGCAGAGATCACAGACCCGATTCACCCCTCCACTTT. This gives the protein CASRDHRPDSPLHF.

This clone was observed a single time. The rearrangement links TRBV6-6 to TRBJ1-1; D is unclear. The CDR3 totals 16 residues. The V end was cut by 2 bases, the J end by 0 bases, with 13 bases between. Germline CDR1 and CDR2: MNHNY and SVGAGI (reference sequence). The CDR3 protein is CASSYGEAPMNTEAFF. CDR3 DNA: TGTGCCAGCAGTTACGGGGAGGCACCCATGAACACTGAAGCTTTCTTT.

This chain joins TRBV10-3 and TRBJ2-1; D might be TRBD2 (6 bases). The CDR3 spans 17 residues. The germline V gene has CDR1 ENHRY and CDR2 SYGVKD. Trimming removed 0 bases from V and 4 bases from J, with 16 bases in between. The DNA for the CDR3 is TGTGCCATCAGTGAGTCCGTGGCGGGAAGCTTTTACAATGAGCAGTTCTTC. Its translation: CAISESVAGSFYNEQFF.

The V call is TRBV7-6, the J call TRBJ2-2; D call uncertain. The CDR3 has 16 amino acids. Germline-derived CDR1 and CDR2 are SGHVS and FNYEAQ. The V and J ends lost 2 bases and 3 bases respectively, with 13 bases between them. CDR3 amino acids: CASSLRPSSDTGELFF. The CDR3 DNA reads TGTGCCAGCAGCTTACGCCCGTCTTCGGACACCGGGGAGCTGTTTTTT.

Written as DNA, the CDR3 is TGTGCCAGCAGCTCGGATCATAGACTAGAGACCCAGTACTTC. As protein: CASSSDHRLETQYF. J is TRBJ2-5 and V is TRBV5-4; D uncertain. V lost 3 bases and J 4 bases, leaving 13 bases between the germline ends. This CDR3 has 14 residues. CDR1 SGHNT and CDR2 YYREEE come from the germline V gene (reference sequence). Complete variable domain (other parts from reference TRBV5-4 and TRBJ2-5): ETGVTQSPTHLIKTRGQQVTLRCSSQSGHNTVSWYQQALGQGPQFIFQYYREEENGRGNFPPRFSGLQFPNYSSELNVNALELDDSALYLCASSSDHRLETQYFGPGTRLLVL.

This chain joins TRBV28 and TRBJ1-4, with a possible D match to TRBD1 (5 bases). The germline gives CDR1 MDHEN, CDR2 SYDVKM. CDR3 length equals 14 residues. Trimming stripped 7 bases from V and 5 bases from J, with 14 bases between. The CDR3 DNA is TGTGCCAGCACCAAGGGGCAGACGAATGAAAAACTGTTTTTT. Translation gives CASTKGQTNEKLFF.

The chain links TRBV4-3 to TRBJ1-1, with D unclear. The germline gives CDR1 LGHNA, CDR2 YSLEER. The CDR3 runs 15 residues. The V end lost 0 bases, the J end lost 3 bases, and 11 bases lay between the germline ends. The CDR3 region has the DNA TGCGCCAGCAGCCAAGATCAGGCCCCGGACACTGAAGCTTTCTTT. It is translated as CASSQDQAPDTEAFF.

This chain joins TRBV10-3 and TRBJ2-3; the D is unclear. Germline lookup yields CDR1 ENHRY and CDR2 SYGVKD. This CDR3 contains 11 residues. V lost 10 bases, J lost 3 bases, and 8 bases lay in between. The CDR3 sequence is CATTDTDTQYF. The CDR3 bases are TGTGCCACTACCGATACAGATACGCAGTATTTT.

The rearrangement joins TRBV14 to TRBJ2-5; TRBD1 matches at 10 bases. The CDR3 contains 21 residues. Trimming took 4 bases from V and 1 from J; bases not matched to a gene: 21. Germline lookup yields CDR1 SGHDN and CDR2 FVKESK. The CDR3 region is CASSPGQGDYFSFGAQETQYF. For the CDR3, the DNA is TGTGCCAGCAGCCCCGGACAGGGGGACTATTTCTCGTTTGGGGCCCAAGAGACCCAGTACTTC.

The V call is TRBV4-3, the J call TRBJ1-4; D is possibly TRBD1 (6 bases). The CDR3 extends over 16 amino acids. CDR1 and CDR2 from the germline V gene are LGHNA and YSLEER. V lost 0 bases, J lost 8 bases, and 16 bases lay in between. The CDR3 sequence is CASSQERRGQGEKLFF. CDR3 nucleotides: TGCGCCAGCAGCCAAGAAAGGCGGGGGCAAGGCGAAAAACTGTTTTTT.

This chain joins TRBV11-3 and TRBJ1-1; TRBD1 agrees at 11 bases. Germline trimming cut 5 bases from V and 5 bases from J; bases unmatched to any gene: 4. There are 14 residues in the CDR3. Germline V gene lookup returns CDR1 SGHNT and CDR2 YENEEA. The CDR3 reads CASSEDRGRTEAFF. DNA for the CDR3: TGTGCCAGCAGCGAGGACAGGGGGCGGACTGAAGCTTTCTTT.